What follows are 8 T cell receptor beta chains derived from one specimen sequenced in a study of OX40 agonist ivuxolimab in advanced cancers. The library was made by the immunoSEQ multiplex PCR assay. Here the immuneACCESS table is served through TCRdb, limited to in-frame sequences with V and J called. Missing clones are a known gap in these copies; in checked studies unresolved V genes cover under half, and the rest lacks a known reason. In all, the sample holds approximately 50,000 clones, and 75% to 90% of those were seen once. Over 10% of the sample belongs to the ten largest clones. The specimen was CD4+ or CD8+ T cells sorted from blood, collected in a trial of the OX40 agonist ivuxolimab. The source is an adult with an advanced solid tumor such as melanoma, head and neck, liver or kidney cancer.

The V gene is TRBV5-1, the J gene TRBJ2-5; the match to TRBD2 covers 10 bases. V dropped 3 bases and J dropped 5; count of bases not matched to a gene: 10. The CDR3 is 16 amino acids. Germline V lookup: CDR1 SGHRS, CDR2 YFSETQ. The CDR3, as DNA: TGCGCCAGCAGCTGGGGGTCTAGCGGGAGTTTGGAGACCCAGTACTTC. Its protein is CASSWGSSGSLETQYF.

As regards this clone: At one end the junction does not follow the germline gene, possibly because of a read error. The V and J genes are TRBV10-3 and TRBJ2-3; D may be TRBD2 (6 bases). CDR1 and CDR2 from the germline V gene are ENHRY and SYGVKD. This CDR3 spans 13 amino acids. The CDR3 is CAISEPARDSLDF. The CDR3 DNA sequence: TGTGCCATCAGTGAGCCGGCCCGGGACTCCCTGGATTTT.

V and J are TRBV5-1 and TRBJ1-2; 9 bases are shared with TRBD1. With 0 bases clipped from V and 6 bases from J, the junction kept 6 bases outside the gene matches. Germline V gene data show CDR1 as SGHRS and CDR2 as YFSETQ. CDR3 length: 15 amino acids. The CDR3 nucleotides read TGCGCCAGCAGCTTGGCGGGGGACAGGGAAGATGGCTACACCTTC. Its translation is CASSLAGDREDGYTF.

This clone was detected only once. This rearrangement joins TRBV9 to TRBJ1-4, with unresolved D. Germline V gene sequence: CDR1 SGDLS, CDR2 YYNGEE. This CDR3 contains 15 residues. Trimming removed 0 bases from V and 2 bases from J, with 8 bases in between. The CDR3 bases are TGTGCCAGCAGCGTAGGAAGGGTTACTAATGAAAAACTGTTTTTT. Translating gives CASSVGRVTNEKLFF.

V usage is TRBV5-1 and J usage is TRBJ1-2, with a possible D match to TRBD1 (5 bases). Trimming took 0 bases from V and 4 from J, leaving 13 bases between them. Germline V gives CDR1 SGHRS, CDR2 YFSETQ. The CDR3 spans 15 residues. The CDR3 spells CASSLEQDGAYGYTF. CDR3 DNA: TGCGCCAGCAGCTTGGAACAGGATGGGGCCTATGGCTACACCTTC.

The chain links TRBV11-2 to TRBJ2-7, with a weak D call TRBD1 (6 bases). V was trimmed by 5 bases and J by 5 bases, leaving 13 bases between them. CDR1 and CDR2 (germline): SGHAT, FQNNGV. CDR3 length: 13 amino acids. In nucleotides, the CDR3 is TGTGCCAGCAGCCGAACAGGGAACCACGAGCAGTACGTC. This encodes CASSRTGNHEQYV.

V is TRBV28 and J is TRBJ2-2; TRBD1 matches 12 bases. The CDR3 runs 16 residues. The V segment lost 3 bases and the J segment 4 bases; nucleotides outside the gene matches: 3. Germline V lookup: CDR1 MDHEN, CDR2 SYDVKM. CDR3 sequence: CASSFLGQGATGELFF. The CDR3 DNA sequence: TGTGCCAGCAGTTTTCTGGGACAGGGGGCCACCGGGGAGCTGTTTTTT.

The chain has TRBV5-1 and TRBJ2-3, with a weak D call TRBD2 (5 bases). The germline V gene has CDR1 SGHRS and CDR2 YFSETQ. This CDR3 comprises 15 residues. The V end was cut by 1 base, the J end by 0 bases, with 9 bases between. The CDR3 DNA is TGCGCCAGCAGCTTGCGGGGTTCTAGCACAGATACGCAGTATTTT. Amino acid sequence: CASSLRGSSTDTQYF. The full variable domain, with the rest looked up from reference TRBV5-1 and TRBJ2-3, is KAGVTQTPRYLIKTRGQQVTLSCSPISGHRSVSWYQQTPGQGLQFLFEYFSETQRNKGNFPGRFSGRQFSNSRSEMNVSTLELGDSALYLCASSLRGSSTDTQYFGPGTRLTVL.